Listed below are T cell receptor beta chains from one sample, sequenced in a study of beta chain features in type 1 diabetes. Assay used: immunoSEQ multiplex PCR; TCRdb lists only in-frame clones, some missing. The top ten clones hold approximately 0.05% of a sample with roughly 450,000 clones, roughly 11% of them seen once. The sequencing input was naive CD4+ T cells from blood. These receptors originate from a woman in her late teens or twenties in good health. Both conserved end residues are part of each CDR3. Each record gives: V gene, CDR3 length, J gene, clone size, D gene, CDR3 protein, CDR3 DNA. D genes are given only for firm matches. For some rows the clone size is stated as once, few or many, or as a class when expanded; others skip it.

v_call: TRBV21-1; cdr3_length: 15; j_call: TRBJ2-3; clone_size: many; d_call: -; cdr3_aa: CASSKEPGGDGTQYF; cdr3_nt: TGTGCCAGCAGCAAAGAACCCGGCGGGGATGGGACGCAGTATTTT
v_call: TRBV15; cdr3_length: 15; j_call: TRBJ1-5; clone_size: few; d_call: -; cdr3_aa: CATSRGQWSNQPQHF; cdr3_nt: TGTGCCACCAGCAGAGGTCAATGGAGCAATCAGCCCCAGCATTTT
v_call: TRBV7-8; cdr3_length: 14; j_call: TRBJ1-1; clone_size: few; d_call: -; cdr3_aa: CASSLGGVNTEAFF; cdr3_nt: TGTGCCAGCAGCTTGGGCGGGGTGAACACTGAAGCTTTCTTT
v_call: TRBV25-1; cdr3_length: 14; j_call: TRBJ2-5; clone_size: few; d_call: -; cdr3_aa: CASRKPGGGETQYF; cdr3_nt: TGTGCCAGCAGGAAACCCGGGGGTGGAGAGACCCAGTACTTC
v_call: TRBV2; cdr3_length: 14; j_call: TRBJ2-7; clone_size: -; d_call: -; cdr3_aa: CASRRTESSYEQYF; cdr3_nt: TGTGCCAGCAGACGGACAGAGAGCTCCTACGAGCAGTACTTC
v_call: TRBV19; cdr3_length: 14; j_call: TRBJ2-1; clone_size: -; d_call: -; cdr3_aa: CASSIKSSYNEQFF; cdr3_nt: TGTGCCAGTAGTATCAAGAGCTCCTACAATGAGCAGTTCTTC
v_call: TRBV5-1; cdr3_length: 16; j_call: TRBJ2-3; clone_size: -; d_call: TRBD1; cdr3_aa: CASTLDGTGITDTQYF; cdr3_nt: TGCGCCAGCACCCTGGATGGGACAGGGATCACAGATACGCAGTATTTT
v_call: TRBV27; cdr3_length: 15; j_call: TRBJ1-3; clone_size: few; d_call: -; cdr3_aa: CASRAKEYSGNTIYF; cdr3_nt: TGTGCCAGCCGCGCTAAGGAATACTCTGGAAACACCATATATTTT
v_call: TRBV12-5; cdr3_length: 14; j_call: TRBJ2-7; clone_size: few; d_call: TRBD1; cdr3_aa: CASGLGTGAYEQYF; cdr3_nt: TGTGCTAGTGGTTTGGGGACAGGGGCCTACGAGCAGTACTTC
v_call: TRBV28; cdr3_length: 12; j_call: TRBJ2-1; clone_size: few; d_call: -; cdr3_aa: CASSFSGNEQFF; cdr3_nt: TGTGCCAGCAGTTTTTCAGGGAATGAGCAGTTCTTC
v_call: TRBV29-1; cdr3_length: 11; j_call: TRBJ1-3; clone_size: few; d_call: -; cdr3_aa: CSVATGNTIYF; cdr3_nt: TGCAGCGTTGCGACTGGAAACACCATATATTTT
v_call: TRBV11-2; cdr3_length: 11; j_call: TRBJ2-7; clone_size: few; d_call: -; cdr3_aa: CASSVGGEQYF; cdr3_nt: TGTGCCAGCAGCGTAGGGGGAGAGCAGTACTTC
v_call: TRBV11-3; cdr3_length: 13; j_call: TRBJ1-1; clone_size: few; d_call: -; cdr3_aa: CASSLAFRAGAFF; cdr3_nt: TGTGCCAGCAGCTTAGCATTCAGAGCAGGAGCTTTCTTT
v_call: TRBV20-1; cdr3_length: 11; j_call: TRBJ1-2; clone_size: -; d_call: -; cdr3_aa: CSATQGFGYTF; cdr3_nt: TGCAGTGCTACACAGGGATTTGGCTACACCTTC
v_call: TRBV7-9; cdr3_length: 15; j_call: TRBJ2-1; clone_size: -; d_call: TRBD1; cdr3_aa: CASRSRQGPADEQFF; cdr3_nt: TGTGCCAGCAGATCCAGACAGGGGCCGGCGGATGAGCAGTTCTTC
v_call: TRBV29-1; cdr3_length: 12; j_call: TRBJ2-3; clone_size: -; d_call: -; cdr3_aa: CSVDSPSDTQYF; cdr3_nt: TGCAGCGTTGACTCTCCGTCGGATACGCAGTATTTT
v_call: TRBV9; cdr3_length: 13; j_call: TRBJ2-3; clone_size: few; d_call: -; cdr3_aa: CASSVGGTDTQYF; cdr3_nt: TGTGCCAGCAGCGTGGGTGGCACAGATACGCAGTATTTT
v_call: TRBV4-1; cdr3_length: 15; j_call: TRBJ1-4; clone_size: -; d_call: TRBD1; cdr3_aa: CASSDRDGPTEKLFF; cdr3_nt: TGCGCCAGCAGCGACAGGGACGGACCTACTGAAAAACTGTTTTTT
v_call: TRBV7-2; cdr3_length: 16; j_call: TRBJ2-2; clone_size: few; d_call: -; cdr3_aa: CASSPAGRRYTGELFF; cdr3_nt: TGTGCCAGCAGCCCAGCAGGGCGGAGGTACACCGGGGAGCTGTTTTTT
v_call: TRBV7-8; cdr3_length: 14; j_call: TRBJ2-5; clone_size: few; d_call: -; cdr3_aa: CASSLVRGRETQYF; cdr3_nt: TGTGCCAGCAGCTTAGTACGGGGGCGGGAGACCCAGTACTTC